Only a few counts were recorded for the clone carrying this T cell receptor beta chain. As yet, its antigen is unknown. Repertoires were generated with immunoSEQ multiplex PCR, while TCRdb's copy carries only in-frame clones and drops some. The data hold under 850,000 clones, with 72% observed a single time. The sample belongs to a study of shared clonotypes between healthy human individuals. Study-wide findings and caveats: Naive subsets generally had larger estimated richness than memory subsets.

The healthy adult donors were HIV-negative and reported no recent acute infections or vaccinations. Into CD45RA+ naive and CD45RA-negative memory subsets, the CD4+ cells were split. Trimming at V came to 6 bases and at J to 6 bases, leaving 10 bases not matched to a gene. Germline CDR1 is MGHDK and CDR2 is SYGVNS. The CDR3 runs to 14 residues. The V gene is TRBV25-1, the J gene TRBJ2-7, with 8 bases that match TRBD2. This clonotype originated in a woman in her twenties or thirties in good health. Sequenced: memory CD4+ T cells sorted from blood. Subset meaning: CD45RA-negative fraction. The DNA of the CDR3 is TGTGCCAGCAGCCCAACTAGCGGAACAGGCGAGCAGTACTTC. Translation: CASSPTSGTGEQYF.